This TCR beta chain is drawn from a study of control samples from healthy donors and cancer patients. This table comes from immunoSEQ multiplex PCR, and its TCRdb copy is limited to in-frame clones, with some not included. The data hold under 100,000 clones, with 90% to 95% observed a single time. This clone has a single count. The source of this sequence is a woman under 40 in good health. The specimen sequenced was blood.

The CDR3 DNA reads TGTGCCAGTAGAATCCGACAGGGCCTCTCCTACGAGCAGTACTTC. Its protein product is CASRIRQGLSYEQYF. V is TRBV19 and J is TRBJ2-7, with 7 nucleotides matching TRBD1. This CDR3 spans 15 amino acids. The V gene's germline CDR1 is LNHDA and CDR2 SQIVND (reference sequence). Trimming at V came to 6 bases and at J to 0 bases, leaving 8 bases not matched to a gene.